Each of the 27 T cell receptor beta chains below was sequenced from the same sample in a study of blood T cell repertoires in COVID-19 (dated by TCRdb to about 2020). Receptors were amplified or captured by the immunoSEQ multiplex PCR assay. TCRdb retrieved this table from immuneACCESS and kept in-frame rearrangements only. Not all clones are present; in checked studies, unresolved V genes account for under half, and no reason is known for the remainder. The sample table records about 400,000 clones; approximately 86% of these occur just once. The ten largest clonotypes hold 7.1% of the sample. The specimen sequenced was peripheral blood. Source of these receptors: a woman aged 55-70 years with COVID-19, enrolled during active disease.

This chain uses TRBV6-5 with TRBJ1-1; possibly TRBD1 for D (5 bases). Germline loops: CDR1 MNHEY, CDR2 SVGAGI. V lost 2 bases to trimming and J lost 3 bases, with 10 bases between them. CDR3 length: 14 residues. CDR3 in DNA: TGTGCCAGCAGTTACAGGGGATGGGACACTGAAGCTTTCTTT. Translation gives CASSYRGWDTEAFF.

The chain combines TRBV6-1 with TRBJ2-7; TRBD2 is a possible D gene (5 bases). Germline CDR1 reads MNHNS; CDR2 reads SASEGT. V lost 0 bases and J 6 bases, leaving 15 bases between the germline ends. This CDR3 region has 15 residues. The CDR3 here is CASSEARLGESEQYF. The CDR3 DNA reads as TGTGCCAGCAGTGAAGCGAGATTGGGAGAATCCGAGCAGTACTTC.

V usage is TRBV19 and J usage is TRBJ1-1; 8 bases map to TRBD1. The CDR3 loop spans 13 amino acids. The germline gives CDR1 LNHDA, CDR2 SQIVND (reference sequence). V shed 3 bases and J 5 bases; nucleotides not matched to a gene: 2. This chain's CDR3 is CASSMTGETEAFF. The CDR3 DNA reads as TGTGCCAGTAGTATGACAGGGGAAACTGAAGCTTTCTTT.

This clone was found a few times. The chain has TRBV7-6 and TRBJ2-7; 9 nucleotides match TRBD1. This CDR3 is built from 15 residues. V shed 5 bases, J shed 4 bases, and the junction held 9 bases outside the gene matches. The V gene's germline CDR1 is SGHVS and CDR2 FNYEAQ. In DNA form, the CDR3 reads TGTGCCAGCAGCCGAGGAACAGGGGGCTGGTACGAGCAGTACTTC. This gives the protein CASSRGTGGWYEQYF.

This clone has more than one count but fewer than ten. V gene TRBV13 combines with J gene TRBJ2-7; TRBD2 aligns across 11 bases. The germline V gene has CDR1 PRHDT and CDR2 FYEKMQ (reference sequence). Trimming took 1 base from V and 2 from J; bases not matched to a gene: 1. The CDR3 sequence is 15 residues long. CDR3: CASSLALAGAYEQYF. The CDR3 DNA reads TGTGCCAGCAGCTTAGCACTAGCGGGGGCCTACGAGCAGTACTTC.

The count of this clone is one. The chain has TRBV4-1 and TRBJ2-3; D is unresolved. The CDR3 consists of 13 residues. The ends were cut back, 1 base at V and 4 bases at J, with 6 bases in the middle. The germline gives CDR1 MGHRA, CDR2 YSYEKL. The CDR3 sequence: CASSQVGADTQYF. Written as DNA, the CDR3 is TGCGCCAGCAGCCAAGTAGGAGCAGATACGCAGTATTTT.

The chain recombines TRBV7-8 with TRBJ2-5; 10 positions agree with TRBD2. The CDR3 consists of 14 residues. The germline V gene encodes CDR1 SGHVS and CDR2 FQNEAQ. The V segment lost 1 base and the J segment 7 bases; nucleotides outside the gene matches: 3. The CDR3 region has the DNA TGTGCCAGCAGCTTAGGCCCTAGCGGGGGGACCCAGTACTTC. Protein sequence: CASSLGPSGGTQYF.

The rearrangement joins TRBV3-1 (or the pseudogene TRBV3-2) to TRBJ2-3, with a weak D call TRBD2 (5 bases). Trimming cost V 2 bases and J 2 bases, with 8 bases left between them. CDR1 is LGHDT and CDR2 is YNNKEL in the germline V gene (reference sequence). The CDR3 is made up of 14 amino acids. Here the CDR3 DNA reads TGTGCCAGCAGCCAAACGGGATACACAGATACGCAGTATTTT. Translation: CASSQTGYTDTQYF.

This clone was seen only a few times. CDR3 protein: CASSLFAGEGQNYGYTF. The CDR3 DNA follows: TGTGCCAGCAGCTTATTTGCCGGTGAGGGCCAGAACTATGGCTACACCTTC. The chain combines TRBV7-3 with TRBJ1-2, with D unclear. The V end was cut by 2 bases, the J end by 2 bases, with 18 bases between. The germline gives CDR1 SGHTA, CDR2 FQGTGA. The CDR3 contains 17 residues.

This rearrangement joins TRBV13 to TRBJ1-5, with D maybe TRBD1 (6 bases). Germline values: CDR1 PRHDT, CDR2 FYEKMQ (reference sequence). Trimming pared 0 bases from V and 6 bases from J, leaving 9 bases between. The CDR3 has 14 residues. The CDR3 reads CASSLGQGSQPQHF. CDR3 DNA sequence: TGTGCCAGCAGCTTAGGACAGGGTTCTCAGCCCCAGCATTTT.

V is TRBV28 and J is TRBJ1-1, with TRBD1 matching over 7 bases. The CDR3 consists of 12 residues. Germline assignment: CDR1 MDHEN and CDR2 SYDVKM. Losses at the gene ends were 8 bases for V and 3 bases for J; bases not matched to a gene: 3. Here the CDR3 DNA reads TGTGCCAGCGAGGGACAGCACACTGAAGCTTTCTTT. Protein: CASEGQHTEAFF.

V is TRBV6-5 and J is TRBJ1-2, with 9 nucleotides matching TRBD1. The CDR3 sequence is 14 residues long. The germline V gene encodes CDR1 MNHEY and CDR2 SVGAGI. V shed 6 bases and J 6 bases; nucleotides not matched to a gene: 8. The CDR3, as DNA: TGTGCCAGCAGCTTCCGGGACAGGGCGGATGGCTACACCTTC. Its protein is CASSFRDRADGYTF.

The chain employs TRBV6-2 or TRBV6-3 and TRBJ2-1, with D perhaps matching TRBD1 (5 bases). V shed 4 bases and J shed 10 bases, with 11 bases lying between them. This CDR3 comprises 12 residues. Germline V gives CDR1 MNHEY, CDR2 SVGEGT. The CDR3 DNA reads TGTGCCAGCAGTTCCAGGGCCTCAGAGCAGTTCTTC. This encodes CASSSRASEQFF.

V usage is TRBV4-3 and J usage is TRBJ1-2, with 7 bases that match TRBD1. In germline, CDR1 is LGHNA, CDR2 YSLEER. The CDR3 runs to 17 residues. V lost 2 bases, J lost 2 bases, and 11 bases stayed unmatched. CDR3 sequence reads: CASSQTLSDRANYGYTF. CDR3 in DNA: TGCGCCAGCAGCCAAACCCTTTCAGACAGGGCAAACTATGGCTACACCTTC.

V gene TRBV6-4 combines with J gene TRBJ1-1, with a weak D call TRBD1 (6 bases). The CDR3 sequence is 14 residues long. V was cut by 6 bases and J by 6 bases, with 17 bases left in between. Germline V gene data show CDR1 as MRHNA and CDR2 as SNTAGT. As DNA, the CDR3 is TGTGCCAGCAGGGATACAGGGAAGGTAGCTGAAGCTTTCTTT. This sequence encodes CASRDTGKVAEAFF.

The chain is built from TRBV7-2 and TRBJ2-3, with D unresolved. Germline CDR1 SGHTA, CDR2 FQGNSA. The V end lost 5 bases, the J end lost 6 bases, and 9 bases lay between the germline ends. This CDR3 comprises 12 residues. The CDR3 DNA follows: TGTGCCAGCAGCCCCGCCGGGGATACGCAGTATTTT. Protein: CASSPAGDTQYF.

With respect to this clone: The sample contains more than one DNA sequence encoding this CDR3. The gene calls are TRBV18 and TRBJ2-2, with 7 bases that match TRBD1. Germline V lookup: CDR1 KGHSH, CDR2 LQKENI. The ends lost 3 bases at V and 2 bases at J; junction bases unmatched: 3. This CDR3 spans 15 amino acids. This chain's CDR3 is CASSPGQTNTGELFF. DNA of the CDR3: TGTGCCAGCTCACCGGGACAGACAAACACCGGGGAGCTGTTTTTT. Based on the CDR3 plus reference TRBV18 and TRBJ2-2, the full variable domain is NAGVMQNPRHLVRRRGQEARLRCSPMKGHSHVYWYRQLPEEGLKFMVYLQKENIIDESGMPKERFSAEFPKEGPSILRIQQVVRGDSAAYFCASSPGQTNTGELFFGEGSRLTVL.

The chain employs TRBV5-4 and TRBJ2-2; TRBD1 aligns across 11 bases. This CDR3 is 15 amino acids long. Trimming removed 5 bases from V and 3 bases from J; junction bases left unmatched: 3. Germline CDR1 SGHNT, CDR2 YYREEE (reference sequence). The CDR3 bases are TGTGCCAGCAGTGCGGACAGGGGGCACACCGGGGAGCTGTTTTTT. It is translated as CASSADRGHTGELFF. The variable domain in full, completed from reference TRBV5-4 and TRBJ2-2, reads ETGVTQSPTHLIKTRGQQVTLRCSSQSGHNTVSWYQQALGQGPQFIFQYYREEENGRGNFPPRFSGLQFPNYSSELNVNALELDDSALYLCASSADRGHTGELFFGEGSRLTVL.

V is TRBV5-1 and J is TRBJ2-7; 11 nucleotides agree with TRBD2. Germline loops: CDR1 SGHRS, CDR2 YFSETQ. CDR3 length: 15 residues. V lost 3 bases to trimming and J lost 4 bases; unmatched junction nucleotides: 6. CDR3 sequence reads: CASSWTSGPQYEQYF. The CDR3 DNA reads TGCGCCAGCAGCTGGACTAGCGGGCCCCAGTACGAGCAGTACTTC. The variable domain in full, completed from reference TRBV5-1 and TRBJ2-7, reads KAGVTQTPRYLIKTRGQQVTLSCSPISGHRSVSWYQQTPGQGLQFLFEYFSETQRNKGNFPGRFSGRQFSNSRSEMNVSTLELGDSALYLCASSWTSGPQYEQYFGPGTRLTVT.

This clone was counted once. The V call is TRBV5-6, the J call TRBJ1-4; 8 bases are a match to TRBD1. The CDR3 contains 14 residues. Trimming took 3 bases from V and 6 from J; bases not matched to a gene: 4. Germline lookup yields CDR1 SGHDT and CDR2 YYEEEE. DNA for the CDR3: TGTGCCAGCAGCTACGGACAGGGAGATGAAAAACTGTTTTTT. Its protein is CASSYGQGDEKLFF.

This sequence joins TRBV5-6 and TRBJ2-3; 7 bases align to TRBD1. The V and J ends lost 0 bases and 3 bases, in that order; junction bases with no gene match: 10. Per the germline V gene, CDR1 is SGHDT and CDR2 is YYEEEE. The CDR3 spans 17 residues. The CDR3 region is CASSLVQGSLQTDTQYF. DNA of the CDR3: TGTGCCAGCAGCTTGGTACAGGGGAGTTTGCAAACAGATACGCAGTATTTT.

The chain has TRBV3-1 (or the pseudogene TRBV3-2) and TRBJ1-1; no clear D. Germline CDR1 reads LGHDT; CDR2 reads YNNKEL (reference sequence). This CDR3 region has 12 residues. Between the trimmed V and J ends, which lost 6 bases and 5 bases, there was a span of 10 bases. The CDR3 reads CASSQRLTEAFF. The CDR3, as DNA: TGTGCCAGCAGTCAGAGGTTGACTGAAGCTTTCTTT.

The chain recombines TRBV10-3 with TRBJ2-2, with 10 bases lining up with TRBD2. V lost 6 bases, J lost 4 bases, and 5 bases stayed unmatched. There are 15 residues in the CDR3. Germline CDR1 is ENHRY and CDR2 is SYGVKD. The CDR3 is CAIRRLAGATGELFF. The CDR3 DNA reads TGTGCCATCAGAAGACTAGCGGGCGCCACCGGGGAGCTGTTTTTT.

The genes are TRBV5-6 and TRBJ1-2, with no clear D. The CDR3 has 15 amino acids. Between the trimmed V and J ends, which lost 0 bases and 4 bases, there was a span of 13 bases. Germline V gene lookup returns CDR1 SGHDT and CDR2 YYEEEE. CDR3 residues: CASSLAVGYRYGYTF. CDR3 in DNA: TGTGCCAGCAGCTTGGCTGTGGGCTATCGCTATGGCTACACCTTC.

The rearrangement uses TRBV29-1 and TRBJ1-2, with D possibly matching TRBD1 (6 bases). Trimming left V 6 bases short and J 7 bases short, with 18 bases between. The length of the CDR3 is 13 residues. Germline V gene sequence: CDR1 SQVTM, CDR2 ANQGSEA. The CDR3 protein is CSVGQGQFLGYTF. DNA of the CDR3: TGCAGCGTGGGCCAGGGACAATTCCTTGGCTACACCTTC.

Written as DNA, the CDR3 is TGTGCCAGCAGCCAAATCAGGGGCGAGCAGTACTTC. It translates to CASSQIRGEQYF. The rearrangement joins TRBV27 to TRBJ2-7; tentative D call: TRBD1 (6 bases). Trimming left V 6 bases short and J 6 bases short, with 12 bases between. The CDR3 sequence is 12 residues long. From germline, CDR1 is MNHEY and CDR2 SMNVEV (reference sequence).

The rearrangement links TRBV7-9 to TRBJ1-2; weak D call: TRBD1 (6 bases). This CDR3 region has 13 residues. From germline, CDR1 is SEHNR and CDR2 FQNEAQ (reference sequence). The V end lost 6 bases, the J end lost 6 bases, and 14 bases lay between the germline ends. The CDR3 DNA reads TGTGCCAGCAGTGCGATGGCAGGGGATGGCTACACCTTC. It translates to CASSAMAGDGYTF.